The clone carrying this T cell receptor beta chain is a singleton in its sample. This entry belongs to a study of T cell changes during pregnancy in multiple sclerosis. Some clones are missing from TCRdb's copy, which holds only in-frame ones; the method was immunoSEQ multiplex PCR. The repertoire consists of 35,000 to 45,000 clones, with around nine tenths occurring once and the leading ten covering 0.9%. The receptor's source is a female donor with multiple sclerosis, enrolled in a pregnancy study. This material consisted of CD4+ T cells from peripheral blood mononuclear cells, taken after pregnancy.

The chain's CDR3 is CASSPPAGGDTQYF. As DNA, the CDR3 is TGCGCCAGCAGCCCCCCAGCGGGGGGCGATACGCAGTATTTT. The J gene is TRBJ2-3, the V gene TRBV5-1; 9 nucleotides agree with TRBD2. The CDR3 runs to 14 residues. J was trimmed by 6 bases and V by 4 bases; bases with no gene match: 6. CDR1 SGHRS and CDR2 YFSETQ come from the germline V gene.